This is a list of T cell receptor beta chains from one sample in a study of blood T cell repertoires in COVID-19. TCRdb's copy holds only in-frame clones and misses some; the assay was immunoSEQ multiplex PCR. Of 150,000 to 170,000 clones listed, 91% are singletons. Specimen: peripheral blood. The receptors stem from a man aged 50 to 59 with acute or convalescent COVID-19. Each CDR3 is given with its conserved first and last residue. D genes are given only for firm matches. Some rows mark clone size as missing; the rest say once, few, many or name a class of expanded clone.

j_gene | abundance | v_gene | d_gene | CDR3nt | CDR3aa
TRBJ2-1 | once | TRBV29-1 | - | TGCAGCCTATCCCAGGGGAACAATGAGCAGTTCTTC | CSLSQGNNEQFF
TRBJ2-1 | - | TRBV6-5 | - | TGTGCCAGCAGTTACTCTTTGAGCTCGGGGGATGAGCAGTTCTTC | CASSYSLSSGDEQFF
TRBJ2-5 | - | TRBV19 | - | TGTGCCACCGCTAGGGCGGGAGAGACCCAGTACTTC | CATARAGETQYF
TRBJ1-2 | - | TRBV5-4 | TRBD1 | TGTGCCAGCAGCTTGGGCCAGGGGGAGTACTATGGCTACACCTTC | CASSLGQGEYYGYTF
TRBJ1-5 | - | TRBV7-8 | - | TGTGCCAGCAGCTTATCGGGAAATCAGCCCCAGCATTTT | CASSLSGNQPQHF
TRBJ1-4 | - | TRBV29-1 | TRBD1 | TGCAGCGTTGAAGGGGACAGGGGGCAGGAAAAACTGTTTTTT | CSVEGDRGQEKLFF
TRBJ1-2 | - | TRBV24-1 | - | TGTGCCACCAGTGATTCGATCCCCGCAGGGGCTGATGGCTACACCTTC | CATSDSIPAGADGYTF
TRBJ2-5 | - | TRBV19 | - | TGTGCCAGTAGTACCTCCGGAGGGATAAAAGAGACCCAGTACTTC | CASSTSGGIKETQYF
TRBJ1-2 | - | TRBV20-1 | - | TGCAGTGCGCAGTCCTATGGCTACACCTTC | CSAQSYGYTF
TRBJ1-1 | once | TRBV19 | TRBD1 | TGTGCCAGTAGTGTTGGGACAGGGGAACGGGAAGCTGAAGCTTTCTTT | CASSVGTGEREAEAFF
TRBJ1-1 | - | TRBV30 | - | TGTGCCTGGAGTAGACAGGACGGGACTGAAGCTTTCTTT | CAWSRQDGTEAFF
TRBJ1-1 | once | TRBV3-1/TRBV3-2 | - | TGTGCCAGCAGCCAAGAGGGAGAGAACACTGAAGCTTTCTTT | CASSQEGENTEAFF
TRBJ2-7 | - | TRBV5-6 | - | TGTGCCAGCAGCTTGGGGCACCCCTCCTACGAGCAGTACTTC | CASSLGHPSYEQYF
TRBJ1-2 | - | TRBV19 | TRBD1 | TGTGCCAGTAGTCCGGGACAGGGGACCTATGGCTACACCTTC | CASSPGQGTYGYTF
TRBJ2-3 | - | TRBV29-1 | TRBD1 | TGCAGCGTAGACAGGGGGAGGGATACGCAGTATTTT | CSVDRGRDTQYF
TRBJ2-3 | - | TRBV29-1 | TRBD1 | TGCAGCGTTGAGGGACAGGGATACGGCACAGATACGCAGTATTTT | CSVEGQGYGTDTQYF
TRBJ2-1 | - | TRBV4-1 | TRBD2 | TGCGCCAGCAGCCAAACTAGCGGGGATAACAATGAGCAGTTCTTC | CASSQTSGDNNEQFF
TRBJ1-4 | - | TRBV5-1 | - | TGCGCCAGCCGGGTACAGGGCCTCTCTAATGAAAAACTGTTTTTT | CASRVQGLSNEKLFF
TRBJ1-6 | - | TRBV10-3 | TRBD1 | TGTGCCATCAAGAGACAGGGGGCTCAGAATTCACCCCTCCACTTT | CAIKRQGAQNSPLHF
TRBJ1-1 | - | TRBV28 | - | TGTGCCAGCACCGCCATAGAGCGCACTGAAGCTTTCTTT | CASTAIERTEAFF
TRBJ1-6 | - | TRBV5-5 | - | TGTGCCAGCAGCTTGGAGTTTACAGGGTTTCGCGCACCCCTCCACTTT | CASSLEFTGFRAPLHF
TRBJ1-2 | - | TRBV6-7 | - | TGTGCCAGCAGTTACTCGGGGGCGTACACCTTC | CASSYSGAYTF
TRBJ2-2 | - | TRBV28 | TRBD1 | TGTGCCAGCAGTTTTTCGTTTGGACAGGGCGGCGGCGGGGAGCTGTTTTTT | CASSFSFGQGGGGELFF
TRBJ1-2 | - | TRBV6-5 | - | TGTGCCAGCAGTTACTCAGCCGGGACTGTCTATGGCTACACCTTC | CASSYSAGTVYGYTF
TRBJ1-5 | - | TRBV6-1 | TRBD1 | TGTGCCAGCCAGACAGGGGGATTCCAGCCCCAGCATTTT | CASQTGGFQPQHF
TRBJ1-2 | - | TRBV19 | - | TGTGCCAGTAGTACCCAGGTTCCGACCAGGCCCTATGGCTACACCTTC | CASSTQVPTRPYGYTF
TRBJ1-3 | - | TRBV12-2 | - | TGTGCAAGTCGCACCCGGGACAGGGGAACTGGAAACACCATATATTTT | CASRTRDRGTGNTIYF
TRBJ2-3 | - | TRBV7-2 | TRBD2 | TGTGCCAGCAGCCCGGGACTAGCGGGGGCCCCAGATACGCAGTATTTT | CASSPGLAGAPDTQYF
TRBJ2-1 | - | TRBV27 | TRBD2 | TGTGCCAGCAGTTTAGCGGGAGGGCCGGGTGAGCAGTTCTTC | CASSLAGGPGEQFF
TRBJ1-6 | - | TRBV7-9 | - | TGTGCCAGCAGCTTAGGTGCGAATTCACCCCTCCACTTT | CASSLGANSPLHF
TRBJ1-4 | - | TRBV2 | - | TGTGCCAGCAGTGAATTTGGGCAGATTAATGAAAAACTGTTTTTT | CASSEFGQINEKLFF
TRBJ1-4 | once | TRBV7-9 | - | TGTGCCAGCAGCTTACGGGACACACTCCCGGGTGAAAAACTGTTTTTT | CASSLRDTLPGEKLFF
TRBJ2-1 | once | TRBV7-3 | TRBD1 | TGTGCCAGCAGCCCCGGACAGGAATTCAATGAGCAGTTCTTC | CASSPGQEFNEQFF